Following are 11 T cell receptor beta chains from one sample sequenced in a study of metastatic and nonmetastatic thyroid tumors (dated by TCRdb to 2018 to 2021). No treatment had been received by any patient before thyroid surgery. Library construction relied on PCR. Data came from an Illumina HiSeq 4000. TCRdb applied fastp at Q25 and MiXCR to the public reads, then kept only in-frame beta chains. The sample yields 45,000 to 50,000 clones; around a quarter were counted once. Around 3.4% of the sample is in the top ten clones. The sequenced sample was blood. These receptors were taken from a male donor with papillary thyroid cancer or a benign thyroid nodule (not recorded which). Some clones in this sample may be carry-over from other donors' samples.

This clone showed up many times. The chain joins TRBV24-1 to TRBJ2-4, with a possible D match to TRBD1 (7 bases). CDR1 KGHDR and CDR2 SFDVKD come from the germline V gene. This CDR3 is 15 amino acids long. V was trimmed by 1 base and J by 3 bases, leaving 9 bases between them. The CDR3 sequence is CATSDFQGGKNIQYF. The CDR3 coding sequence is TGTGCCACCAGTGATTTTCAGGGGGGCAAAAACATTCAGTACTTC.

This clone rates as medium-sized (0.01 to 0.1%). The chain has TRBV19 and TRBJ2-5; D is possibly TRBD1 (5 bases). CDR1 is LNHDA and CDR2 is SQIVND in the germline V gene (reference sequence). Trimming left V 7 bases short and J 2 bases short, with 8 bases between. The CDR3 extends over 12 amino acids. The CDR3 DNA is TGTGCCAGTACAGCAGGGCAAGAGACCCAGTACTTC. Encoded protein: CASTAGQETQYF.

At least ten counts were recorded for this clone. The V call is TRBV20-1, the J call TRBJ2-2; the D call may be TRBD1 or TRBD2 (5 bases each). The CDR3 totals 15 residues. Between the trimmed V and J ends, which lost 0 bases and 6 bases, there was a span of 14 bases. From germline, CDR1 is DFQATT and CDR2 SNEGSKA (reference sequence). CDR3 in DNA: TGCAGTGCTAGAGATCTCGGGATAGGGGCCGGGGAGCTGTTTTTT. This sequence encodes CSARDLGIGAGELFF.

This clone appeared many times. The V call is TRBV20-1, the J call TRBJ2-3, with D possibly TRBD2 on 7 matching bases. The V end lost 6 bases, the J end lost 4 bases, and 20 bases lay between the germline ends. Per germline, CDR1 DFQATT and CDR2 SNEGSKA (reference sequence). The length of the CDR3 is 15 residues. The CDR3 bases are TGCAGTGCGCCTAGGGGGGGAGGGCAGCCAGATACGCAGTATTTT. It is translated as CSAPRGGGQPDTQYF.

This clone was counted ten times or more. This chain links TRBV25-1 with TRBJ1-1, with 7 bases that match TRBD1. V gave up 3 bases and J gave up 1 base; unmatched junction bases: 2. CDR3 length equals 14 residues. Germline V lookup: CDR1 MGHDK, CDR2 SYGVNS. The CDR3 DNA follows: TGTGCCAGCAGTGAGGGGGACAGGAACACTGAAGCTTTCTTT. Translated, it gives CASSEGDRNTEAFF.

This clone showed up many times. The chain is built from TRBV6-1 and TRBJ1-4; 10 nucleotides match TRBD1. CDR1 MNHNS and CDR2 SASEGT come from the germline V gene. V lost 6 bases, J lost 5 bases, and 6 bases stayed unmatched. The CDR3 runs to 15 residues. The CDR3 DNA reads TGTGCCAGCAGCTCACCGGGACAGGGGAATGAAAAACTGTTTTTT. Amino acid sequence: CASSSPGQGNEKLFF.

To note about this clone: Compared with germline, one end of the junction differs, possibly owing to a read error. The V call is TRBV7-8, the J call TRBJ1-1; D is undetermined. This CDR3 region has 13 residues. From germline, CDR1 is SGHVS and CDR2 FQNEAQ. The chain's CDR3 is CASSVYSNTETFF. CDR3 sequence (DNA): TGTGCCAGCAGCGTGTATTCGAACACTGAAACTTTCTTT.

This clone was picked up a small number of times. CDR3 DNA: TGTGCCAGTAGTCCCCCCACCGGGAAATGGAATGAGCAGTTCTTC. Residues: CASSPPTGKWNEQFF. This chain uses TRBV19 with TRBJ2-1; D might be TRBD2 (5 bases). The germline V and J ends were trimmed by 5 bases and 7 bases, with 18 bases remaining between them. The CDR3 loop spans 15 amino acids. Looked up from germline, CDR1 is LNHDA and CDR2 is SQIVND (reference sequence). The complete variable domain, with remaining parts taken from reference TRBV19 and TRBJ2-1, reads DGGITQSPKYLFRKEGQNVTLSCEQNLNHDAMYWYRQDPGQGLRLIYYSQIVNDFQKGDIAEGYSVSREKKESFPLTVTSAQKNPTAFYLCASSPPTGKWNEQFFGPGTRLTVL.

In this sample, this clone turned up many times. This rearrangement joins TRBV18 to TRBJ2-3; no reliable D call. The CDR3 loop spans 14 amino acids. Germline loops: CDR1 KGHSH, CDR2 LQKENI. Trimming took 6 bases from V and 1 from J, leaving 11 bases between them. CDR3 coding DNA: TGTGCCAGCTCCCTAGAAGTCGGCACAGATACGCAGTATTTT. Protein sequence: CASSLEVGTDTQYF.

This clone was seen a handful of times. The rearrangement joins TRBV6-2 or TRBV6-3 to TRBJ1-6, with TRBD1 as a possible D gene (5 bases). The V and J ends lost 6 bases and 0 bases respectively, with 12 bases between them. The CDR3 covers 16 residues. The germline V gene encodes CDR1 MNHEY and CDR2 SVGEGT. The CDR3 reads CASRGTESSYNSPLHF. The CDR3 nucleotides read TGTGCCAGCAGGGGGACGGAAAGCTCCTATAATTCACCCCTCCACTTT.

The genes are TRBV4-2 and TRBJ2-2, with TRBD2 identical over 14 bases. J was trimmed by 3 bases and V by 3 bases; bases with no gene match: 0. The CDR3 has 16 amino acids. Germline CDR1 LGHNA, CDR2 YNFKEQ. Here the CDR3 DNA reads TGTGCCAGCAGCCAGGGACTAGCGGGAGACACCGGGGAGCTGTTTTTT. It yields the protein CASSQGLAGDTGELFF.